Given below is one T cell receptor beta chain in context. Germline V gives CDR1 SGHKS, CDR2 YYEKEE (reference sequence). The CDR3 totals 15 residues. The V and J ends lost 0 bases and 7 bases, in that order; junction bases with no gene match: 5. This specimen belongs to a study of T cell changes during pregnancy in multiple sclerosis. Sequenced by immunoSEQ multiplex PCR; TCRdb stores in-frame clones only, minus some. The profile shows 45,000 to 60,000 clones, 92% of them singletons. The sequence was obtained from a female donor with multiple sclerosis, enrolled in a pregnancy study. This sequence joins TRBV5-5 and TRBJ2-1, with 9 positions matching TRBD1. Sequenced material: CD4+ T cells from peripheral blood mononuclear cells, taken in the second trimester of pregnancy. The CDR3 loop reads CASSLGGQGGNEQFF. The CDR3 DNA sequence: TGTGCCAGCAGCTTGGGGGGACAGGGAGGGAATGAGCAGTTCTTC.